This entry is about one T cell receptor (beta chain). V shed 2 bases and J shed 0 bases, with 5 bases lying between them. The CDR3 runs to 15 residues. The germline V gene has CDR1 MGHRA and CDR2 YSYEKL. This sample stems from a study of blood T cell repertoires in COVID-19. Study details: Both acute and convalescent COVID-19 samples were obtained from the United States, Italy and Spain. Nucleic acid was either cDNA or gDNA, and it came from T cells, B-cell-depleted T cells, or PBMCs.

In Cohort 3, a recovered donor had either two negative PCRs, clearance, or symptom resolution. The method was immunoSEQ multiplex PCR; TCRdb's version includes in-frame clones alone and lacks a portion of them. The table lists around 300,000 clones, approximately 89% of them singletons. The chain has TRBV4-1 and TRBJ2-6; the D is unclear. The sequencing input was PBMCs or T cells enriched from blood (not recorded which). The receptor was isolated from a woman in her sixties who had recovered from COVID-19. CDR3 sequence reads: CASSQRYSGANVLTF. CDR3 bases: TGCGCCAGCAGCCAACGGTACTCTGGGGCCAACGTCCTGACTTTC.